One sample yielded the 20 T cell receptor beta chains listed below, sequenced in a study of cytomegalovirus exposure and HLA in healthy donors. The PCR employed 60 Vbeta primers together with 13 Jbeta primers. Clones were read by immunoSEQ multiplex PCR, and TCRdb kept only the in-frame ones, dropping some. The sample contains about 100,000 clones, roughly 75% of which appear only once. The sequencing input was PBMCs. The receptors shown here come from a woman aged 55-70 years in good health and CMV-seronegative.

This clone was observed a few times. This rearrangement joins TRBV4-1 to TRBJ2-2; D is perhaps TRBD2 (7 bases). The V gene lost 3 bases and the J gene lost 6 bases, with 20 bases spanning the gap. The CDR3 is 17 residues long. From germline, CDR1 is MGHRA and CDR2 YSYEKL. The CDR3 region has the DNA TGCGCCAGCAGCCAGTCTCCTCCCACGGGGGGCTCCGGGGAGCTGTTTTTT. This sequence encodes CASSQSPPTGGSGELFF.

This clone has a handful of counts. The chain couples TRBV30 to TRBJ1-1; D is undetermined. The CDR3 is 16 amino acids. Trimming stripped 0 bases from V and 2 bases from J, with 16 bases between. The germline V gene encodes CDR1 GTSNPN and CDR2 SVGIG (reference sequence). CDR3 loop: CAWSVFTRRINTEAFF. In DNA form, the CDR3 reads TGTGCCTGGAGTGTATTTACCCGGAGAATTAACACTGAAGCTTTCTTT.

This clone was recorded a few times. The chain recombines TRBV6-1 with TRBJ1-1; D is perhaps TRBD1 (6 bases). V lost 6 bases and J 0 bases, leaving 8 bases between the germline ends. Germline V CDR1 and CDR2: MNHNS, SASEGT. The CDR3 totals 13 residues. CDR3 in DNA: TGTGCCAGCAGGACAGGAGTGAACACTGAAGCTTTCTTT. Amino acids: CASRTGVNTEAFF.

The chain links TRBV5-1 to TRBJ1-2, with D possibly being TRBD1 (5 bases). The germline V gene has CDR1 SGHRS and CDR2 YFSETQ. The CDR3 runs 14 residues. V lost 3 bases and J lost 3, with 12 bases in between. The chain's CDR3 is CASSSGGGYYGYTF. CDR3 nucleotide sequence: TGCGCCAGCAGCTCTGGGGGAGGATACTATGGCTACACCTTC. Filled out from reference TRBV5-1 and TRBJ1-2, the complete variable domain reads KAGVTQTPRYLIKTRGQQVTLSCSPISGHRSVSWYQQTPGQGLQFLFEYFSETQRNKGNFPGRFSGRQFSNSRSEMNVSTLELGDSALYLCASSSGGGYYGYTFGSGTRLTVV.

This sequence joins TRBV5-1 and TRBJ2-7; TRBD1 might be the D (6 bases). V shed 2 bases and J shed 7 bases, with 22 bases lying between them. This CDR3 has 16 residues. Germline V gene data show CDR1 as SGHRS and CDR2 as YFSETQ. In nucleotides, the CDR3 is TGCGCCAGCAGCTTTTACCCTCGCCAGGGGTCGGGGGAGCAGTACTTC. This gives the protein CASSFYPRQGSGEQYF.

The chain couples TRBV29-1 to TRBJ1-4, with 9 bases identical to TRBD1. V lost 8 bases and J lost 16; bases outside the gene matches: 11. CDR1 and CDR2 (germline): SQVTM, ANQGSEA. The CDR3 has 11 residues. The CDR3 reads CSIRTGVNQFF. The CDR3 DNA reads TGCAGCATCCGGACAGGGGTGAATCAGTTTTTT.

V and J are TRBV27 and TRBJ2-7; TRBD1 aligns across 7 bases. Unmatched junction bases numbered 5, after V lost 3 bases and J lost 3 bases. The CDR3 totals 14 residues. Germline CDR1 and CDR2: MNHEY and SMNVEV (reference sequence). This chain's CDR3 is CASSFNRGRYEQYF. In nucleotides, the CDR3 is TGTGCCAGCAGTTTTAACAGGGGTCGCTACGAGCAGTACTTC.

The rearrangement uses TRBV5-4 and TRBJ1-1, with D uncertain. There are 13 residues in the CDR3. V shed 3 bases and J shed 4 bases, with 10 bases lying between them. Germline values: CDR1 SGHNT, CDR2 YYREEE (reference sequence). The CDR3 spells CASSYGRGTEAFF. For the CDR3, the DNA is TGTGCCAGCAGCTACGGGCGGGGCACTGAAGCTTTCTTT.

CDR3 DNA sequence: TGTGCCAGCAGCTTGTGGCAGGGTCACGGCTACACCTTC. This codes for CASSLWQGHGYTF. The chain uses TRBV5-6 and TRBJ1-2, with D maybe TRBD1 (5 bases). CDR1 and CDR2 (germline): SGHDT, YYEEEE. The CDR3 totals 13 residues. Between the trimmed V and J ends, which lost 1 base and 8 bases, there was a span of 12 bases.

This sequence joins TRBV27 and TRBJ2-5; D is perhaps TRBD1 (6 bases). The V gene's germline CDR1 is MNHEY and CDR2 SMNVEV (reference sequence). This CDR3 comprises 14 residues. Trimming took 3 bases from V and 3 from J, leaving 11 bases between them. CDR3 sequence (DNA): TGTGCCAGCAGTTTTGCCCAGGGGAAAGAGACCCAGTACTTC. Its translation is CASSFAQGKETQYF.

The chain employs TRBV25-1 and TRBJ1-1; D is unclear. Trimming stripped 8 bases from V and 5 bases from J, with 9 bases between. The CDR3 runs to 11 residues. Germline V gene sequence: CDR1 MGHDK, CDR2 SYGVNS. The CDR3 reads CASGEGTEAFF. For the CDR3, the DNA is TGTGCCAGCGGAGAGGGAACTGAAGCTTTCTTT.

V usage is TRBV29-1 and J usage is TRBJ2-1; 11 nucleotides align to TRBD2. Trimming removed 1 base from V and 8 bases from J; junction bases left unmatched: 10. The germline V gene has CDR1 SQVTM and CDR2 ANQGSEA. The CDR3 contains 16 residues. As DNA, the CDR3 is TGCAGCGTTGAAGGGGGCCTAGCGGGGGGTGTGGATGAGCAGTTCTTC. This codes for CSVEGGLAGGVDEQFF.

This chain links TRBV11-2 with TRBJ2-7; D is possibly TRBD1 (6 bases). From germline, CDR1 is SGHAT and CDR2 FQNNGV. V shed 5 bases and J shed 4 bases, with 18 bases lying between them. This CDR3 region has 15 residues. The CDR3 spells CASSVLIGGEYEQYF. DNA of the CDR3: TGTGCCAGCAGCGTCTTGATTGGGGGCGAATACGAGCAGTACTTC. The variable domain in full, with the rest retrieved from reference TRBV11-2 and TRBJ2-7, is EAGVAQSPRYKIIEKRQSVAFWCNPISGHATLYWYQQILGQGPKLLIQFQNNGVVDDSQLPKDRFSAERLKGVDSTLKIQPAKLEDSAVYLCASSVLIGGEYEQYFGPGTRLTVT.

This rearrangement joins TRBV13 to TRBJ2-3, with D possibly TRBD2 on 6 matching bases. CDR1 is PRHDT, CDR2 FYEKMQ, per germline (reference sequence). The CDR3 is 15 amino acids. The V gene lost 0 bases and the J gene lost 4 bases, with 11 bases spanning the gap. The CDR3 loop reads CASSLGRGFSDTQYF. The CDR3 nucleotides are TGTGCCAGCAGCTTAGGACGGGGGTTCTCAGATACGCAGTATTTT.

The J gene is TRBJ1-1, the V gene TRBV30; TRBD1 is a possible D gene (6 bases). V lost 2 bases to trimming and J lost 6 bases, with 19 bases between them. This CDR3 has 15 residues. Germline loops: CDR1 GTSNPN, CDR2 SVGIG (reference sequence). The CDR3 DNA follows: TGTGCCTGGAGTCCGCCCGGGGGGCCTCGGGCTGAAGCTTTCTTT. Translating it yields CAWSPPGGPRAEAFF.

In this sample, this clone turned up a few times. This rearrangement joins TRBV25-1 to TRBJ1-2; D remains unclear. This CDR3 has 14 residues. Trimming shortened V by 1 base and J by 5 bases, and 11 bases separated the two germline ends. Germline-derived CDR1 and CDR2 are MGHDK and SYGVNS. For the CDR3, the DNA is TGTGCCAGCAGTGAATCCCGACTGATTTATGGCTACACCTTC. This encodes CASSESRLIYGYTF.

This rearrangement joins TRBV20-1 to TRBJ1-1; the D gene is possibly TRBD1 (6 bases). The CDR3 is 11 amino acids. Germline V CDR1 and CDR2: DFQATT, SNEGSKA (reference sequence). V lost 4 bases, J lost 5 bases, and 8 bases lay in between. The CDR3 DNA reads TGCAGTGCTAAGGGGGTAACTGAAGCTTTCTTT. Amino acids: CSAKGVTEAFF.

The rearrangement joins TRBV10-3 to TRBJ2-1, with 12 bases that match TRBD2. Germline V lookup: CDR1 ENHRY, CDR2 SYGVKD. The J segment lost 0 bases and the V segment lost 3 bases, leaving 6 bases of the junction unmatched. The CDR3 is 18 amino acids. CDR3 amino acids: CAISEPSGRGFSYNEQFF. CDR3 bases: TGTGCCATCAGTGAACCTAGCGGGAGGGGGTTCTCCTACAATGAGCAGTTCTTC.

The chain employs TRBV5-6 and TRBJ2-5, with a weak D call TRBD1 (5 bases). CDR3 length: 16 amino acids. Trimming removed 4 bases from V and 5 bases from J, with 21 bases in between. Germline CDR1 is SGHDT and CDR2 is YYEEEE. The CDR3 DNA follows: TGTGCCAGCAGCCTCGGACACCTCACCATCGGGGAGACCCAGTACTTC. Amino acid sequence: CASSLGHLTIGETQYF.

The chain joins TRBV5-6 to TRBJ1-2; 8 bases map to TRBD1. Germline V lookup: CDR1 SGHDT, CDR2 YYEEEE. V trimming: 4 bases; J trimming: 4 bases; junction bases outside the gene matches: 6. The CDR3 contains 14 residues. CDR3: CASSQAQGVYGYTF. DNA for the CDR3: TGTGCCAGCAGCCAAGCACAGGGGGTCTATGGCTACACCTTC.